The present T cell receptor beta chain was sequenced within a study of T cell responses to AZD1222 COVID-19 vaccine. Whole-study findings and limits: Females outnumbered males among donors, who were mostly white British; clonal diversity was possibly underestimated. Repertoire samples came only from after the peak T cell response.

The CDR3 runs 14 residues. Trimming took off 2 bases at V and 3 bases at J, with 11 bases between the two ends. Germline V gene lookup returns CDR1 WSHSY and CDR2 SAAADI. Sequencing was performed with immunoSEQ multiplex PCR; in TCRdb, only in-frame clones are kept and a portion is missing. The table lists approximately 89,000 clones, roughly 88% of them singletons. Comments on this clone: The antigen is undetermined.

This clonotype originated in an adult in good health. Sample: peripheral blood, taken on day 0 of AZD1222 vaccination. The chain couples TRBV10-2 to TRBJ2-7, with no clear D. In nucleotides, the CDR3 is TGCGCCAGCAGTGAGCTTAGTCGCCTCTACGAGCAGTACTTC. Its protein product is CASSELSRLYEQYF.